The 29 T cell receptor beta chains given below trace back to one sample, sequenced in a study of blood T cell repertoires in COVID-19 (dated by TCRdb to about 2020). Libraries were constructed by the immunoSEQ multiplex PCR assay. In its TCRdb copy, this immuneACCESS table keeps in-frame sequences only and misses some clones. Where compared with another copy, unresolved V genes explain less than half of these, and the others have no known cause. The sample yields about 63,000 clones; 79% were counted once. The ten largest account for 30% to 40% of the sample. Sequenced material: peripheral blood. Source of these receptors: a human donor in a cohort sampled during active COVID-19.

This clone was seen once. J is TRBJ2-2 and V is TRBV20-1, with 7 bases fitting TRBD2. Germline-derived CDR1 and CDR2 are DFQATT and SNEGSKA (reference sequence). After removal of 3 bases from V and 7 bases from J, the junction contained 17 bases not matched to a gene. The CDR3 runs to 17 residues. CDR3 protein: CSASGRLGAGEGGELFF. The CDR3 coding sequence is TGCAGTGCTAGTGGGAGATTAGGGGCGGGAGAGGGCGGGGAGCTGTTTTTT.

This chain joins TRBV6-2 or TRBV6-3 and TRBJ1-6, with TRBD1 matching 10 bases. Germline trimming cut 6 bases from V and 4 bases from J; bases unmatched to any gene: 9. Germline CDR1 MNHEY, CDR2 SVGEGT. The CDR3 loop spans 17 amino acids. In nucleotides, the CDR3 is TGTGCCAGCAGCCCCGCCGGGACAGGGGATTATAATTCACCCCTCCACTTT. This gives the protein CASSPAGTGDYNSPLHF.

This clone came up a few times. This rearrangement joins TRBV27 to TRBJ2-7; 16 bases match TRBD2. The trim removed 6 bases at V and 2 bases at J, leaving 7 bases unmatched. Germline V CDR1 and CDR2: MNHEY, SMNVEV (reference sequence). This CDR3 has 17 amino acids. The CDR3 DNA reads as TGTGCCAGCAGCCAGCCGGGACTAGCGGGAGGGCCCTACGAGCAGTACTTC. Protein sequence: CASSQPGLAGGPYEQYF.

The chain joins TRBV24-1 to TRBJ2-1; 13 bases are a match to TRBD2. The CDR3 has 16 amino acids. J was trimmed by 3 bases and V by 4 bases; bases with no gene match: 2. Germline V gene lookup returns CDR1 KGHDR and CDR2 SFDVKD. The CDR3 DNA reads TGTGCCACCAGTGAGACTAGCGGGAGGATCTACAATGAGCAGTTCTTC. Translation: CATSETSGRIYNEQFF.

The J gene is TRBJ2-2, the V gene TRBV7-3, with 8 bases lining up with TRBD2. CDR3 length: 18 amino acids. CDR1 is SGHTA, CDR2 FQGTGA, per germline. The J segment lost 4 bases and the V segment lost 2 bases, leaving 12 bases of the junction unmatched. The CDR3 region is CASSLHYFGREGTGELFF. The CDR3 nucleotides read TGTGCCAGCAGCTTACATTACTTCGGGAGGGAGGGCACCGGGGAGCTGTTTTTT.

This chain connects TRBV7-8 to TRBJ1-3; D might be TRBD1 (5 bases). CDR1 SGHVS and CDR2 FQNEAQ come from the germline V gene. V was cut by 5 bases and J by 2 bases, with 16 bases left in between. The CDR3 has 16 residues. CDR3 amino acids: CASSRPGGGTGNTIYF. DNA of the CDR3: TGTGCCAGCAGCCGACCGGGGGGGGGAACTGGAAACACCATATATTTT.

The V gene is TRBV13, the J gene TRBJ2-7; 8 bases map to TRBD2. There are 14 residues in the CDR3. Germline values: CDR1 PRHDT, CDR2 FYEKMQ (reference sequence). V shed 4 bases and J 6 bases; nucleotides not matched to a gene: 8. CDR3 DNA sequence: TGTGCCAGCAGCTCGGGGGGGGTCTGGAGCGAGCAGTACTTC. Amino acids: CASSSGGVWSEQYF.

The rearrangement links TRBV2 to TRBJ2-3, with D tentatively TRBD2 (6 bases). Germline CDR1 is SNHLY and CDR2 is FYNNEI. Trimming took off 2 bases at V and 3 bases at J, with 12 bases between the two ends. The CDR3 totals 15 residues. The chain's CDR3 is CASSERNLATDTQYF. CDR3 in DNA: TGTGCCAGCAGTGAACGGAACCTAGCGACAGATACGCAGTATTTT.

V usage is TRBV28 and J usage is TRBJ2-1, with 9 bases that match TRBD2. The CDR3 length is 14 residues. The germline V gene encodes CDR1 MDHEN and CDR2 SYDVKM. V shed 2 bases, J shed 10 bases, and the junction held 6 bases outside the gene matches. This chain's CDR3 is CASSLVLAGMEQFF. DNA of the CDR3: TGTGCCAGCAGTTTAGTACTAGCGGGTATGGAGCAGTTCTTC. The full variable domain, with the rest looked up from reference TRBV28 and TRBJ2-1, is DVKVTQSSRYLVKRTGEKVFLECVQDMDHENMFWYRQDPGLGLRLIYFSYDVKMKEKGDIPEGYSVSREKKERFSLILESASTNQTSMYLCASSLVLAGMEQFFGPGTRLTVL.

This clone showed up just a few times. This sequence joins TRBV14 and TRBJ2-7; D not certain. The V end was cut by 4 bases, the J end by 0 bases, with 10 bases between. This CDR3 has 14 amino acids. Germline V gene lookup returns CDR1 SGHDN and CDR2 FVKESK. The CDR3 coding sequence is TGTGCCAGCAGCCCCTCCCCGAGCTCCTACGAGCAGTACTTC. Protein product: CASSPSPSSYEQYF.

The chain joins TRBV30 to TRBJ1-1; TRBD1 matches 7 bases. V dropped 5 bases and J dropped 0; count of bases not matched to a gene: 3. The CDR3 runs to 13 residues. Germline values: CDR1 GTSNPN, CDR2 SVGIG (reference sequence). For the CDR3, the DNA is TGTGCCTGGGCGGGACAGATGAACACTGAAGCTTTCTTT. Translated, it gives CAWAGQMNTEAFF.

This chain uses TRBV5-1 with TRBJ2-3, with D tentatively TRBD1 (5 bases). Trimming shortened V by 6 bases and J by 3 bases, and 29 bases separated the two germline ends. The CDR3 runs to 19 residues. In germline, CDR1 is SGHRS, CDR2 YFSETQ. In DNA, the CDR3 is TGCGCCAGCAAGCTTGGTAAACCCCTTTCGGCAGGGAAGACAGATACGCAGTATTTT. Translation: CASKLGKPLSAGKTDTQYF.

Here the CDR3 reads CASSGGYRGDTQYF. The CDR3 nucleotides read TGTGCCAGCAGTGGGGGCTACCGGGGAGATACGCAGTATTTT. The chain carries TRBV27 and TRBJ2-3; D is perhaps TRBD1 (6 bases). Germline V gives CDR1 MNHEY, CDR2 SMNVEV (reference sequence). V gave up 5 bases and J gave up 5 bases, with 14 bases separating them. The CDR3 runs to 14 residues.

The rearrangement joins TRBV7-3 to TRBJ2-3; 9 nucleotides align to TRBD2. The germline V gene encodes CDR1 SGHTA and CDR2 FQGTGA. V shed 4 bases and J 2 bases; nucleotides not matched to a gene: 7. This CDR3 is built from 16 residues. As DNA, the CDR3 is TGTGCCAGCAGCTCAAGGGCTAGCGGGGTCACAGATACGCAGTATTTT. Residues: CASSSRASGVTDTQYF.

The genes are TRBV28 and TRBJ1-1; D uncertain. V dropped 3 bases and J dropped 0 bases, with 14 bases sitting between them. The CDR3 length is 16 residues. Germline V lookup: CDR1 MDHEN, CDR2 SYDVKM. CDR3 bases: TGTGCCAGCAGTTTGCTGAGGCGGGGAGTGAACACTGAAGCTTTCTTT. Its protein product is CASSLLRRGVNTEAFF.

Only a few counts were recorded for this clone. The V call is TRBV28, the J call TRBJ2-1; a weak D match, TRBD1 (6 bases). This CDR3 spans 12 amino acids. Per the germline V gene, CDR1 is MDHEN and CDR2 is SYDVKM. The V gene lost 2 bases and the J gene lost 7 bases, with 6 bases spanning the gap. This CDR3 reads CASSLRGNEQFF. For the CDR3, the DNA is TGTGCCAGCAGTTTAAGGGGGAATGAGCAGTTCTTC.

This clone was observed a handful of times. The rearrangement links TRBV28 to TRBJ1-3; no clear D gene. The CDR3 has 17 amino acids. Trimming cost V 6 bases and J 0 bases, with 18 bases left between them. Germline V gives CDR1 MDHEN, CDR2 SYDVKM. CDR3 amino acids: CASRRSQGSNSGNTIYF. CDR3 DNA sequence: TGTGCCAGCAGGAGGAGTCAAGGATCTAACTCTGGAAACACCATATATTTT. Together with reference TRBV28 and TRBJ1-3, the CDR3 gives the full variable domain: DVKVTQSSRYLVKRTGEKVFLECVQDMDHENMFWYRQDPGLGLRLIYFSYDVKMKEKGDIPEGYSVSREKKERFSLILESASTNQTSMYLCASRRSQGSNSGNTIYFGEGSWLTVV.

V gene TRBV3-1 (or the pseudogene TRBV3-2) combines with J gene TRBJ1-1; unclear D gene. The V gene's germline CDR1 is LGHDT and CDR2 YNNKEL (reference sequence). V gave up 4 bases and J gave up 5 bases, with 14 bases separating them. The CDR3 is 14 amino acids. Here the CDR3 DNA reads TGTGCCAGCAGCCCAATGCGGAGGGAGACTGAAGCTTTCTTT. Encoded protein: CASSPMRRETEAFF.

This chain connects TRBV5-4 to TRBJ2-7; TRBD2 aligns across 10 bases. The CDR3 spans 14 residues. Looked up from germline, CDR1 is SGHNT and CDR2 is YYREEE (reference sequence). After removal of 5 bases from V and 5 bases from J, the junction contained 7 bases not matched to a gene. CDR3 DNA sequence: TGTGCCAGCAGGGCTCTAGCGGGAGAGCACGAGCAGTACTTC. This gives the protein CASRALAGEHEQYF.

The rearrangement uses TRBV6-2 or TRBV6-3 and TRBJ2-1; D perhaps matches TRBD2 (6 bases). Between the trimmed V and J ends, which lost 5 bases and 6 bases, there was a span of 17 bases. Germline values: CDR1 MNHEY, CDR2 SVGEGT. This CDR3 is 15 amino acids long. The CDR3 nucleotides are TGTGCCAGCAGTCTTTTAGCGGACCAGGGCAATGAGCAGTTCTTC. Translating gives CASSLLADQGNEQFF.

The gene calls are TRBV19 and TRBJ2-7, with 7 positions matching TRBD1. The J segment lost 7 bases and the V segment lost 6 bases, leaving 12 bases of the junction unmatched. The CDR3 is 14 amino acids. Germline-derived CDR1 and CDR2 are LNHDA and SQIVND (reference sequence). The CDR3 loop reads CASSRLGQVEEQYF. The CDR3 nucleotides are TGTGCCAGTAGCCGTCTCGGACAGGTTGAGGAGCAGTACTTC.

The V call is TRBV2, the J call TRBJ2-5; 12 bases align to TRBD2. The germline CDR1 and CDR2 sequences are SNHLY and FYNNEI. The V gene end was trimmed by 10 bases and the J gene end by 4 bases; junction bases not matched to a gene: 7. The CDR3 runs 14 residues. The CDR3 here is CATLWGLAGETQYF. In nucleotides, the CDR3 is TGTGCCACACTGTGGGGACTAGCGGGAGAGACCCAGTACTTC.

This clone was recorded once. The gene calls are TRBV5-1 and TRBJ2-1, with 9 positions matching TRBD2. This CDR3 spans 15 amino acids. The germline V gene has CDR1 SGHRS and CDR2 YFSETQ. The J segment lost 3 bases and the V segment lost 2 bases, leaving 3 bases of the junction unmatched. As DNA, the CDR3 is TGCGCCAGCAGCTTTGGGACTAGCCTCTACAATGAGCAGTTCTTC. Amino acid sequence: CASSFGTSLYNEQFF.

The V call is TRBV4-3, the J call TRBJ2-5; 8 positions agree with TRBD1. This CDR3 region has 13 residues. With V trimmed by 4 bases and J by 4 bases, 2 bases remained unmatched. Germline values: CDR1 LGHNA, CDR2 YSLEER. The CDR3 reads CASSRGTGETQYF. The CDR3 DNA reads as TGCGCCAGCAGCCGCGGGACAGGAGAGACCCAGTACTTC.

This rearrangement joins TRBV18 to TRBJ2-7, with D tentatively TRBD2 (6 bases). The germline gives CDR1 KGHSH, CDR2 LQKENI. The CDR3 spans 16 residues. The ends were cut back, 2 bases at V and 2 bases at J, with 16 bases in the middle. The DNA for the CDR3 is TGTGCCAGCTCACCAAGACGGCCGGGGACTGCCTACGAGCAGTACTTC. Translated: CASSPRRPGTAYEQYF.

This chain joins TRBV5-6 and TRBJ1-1; 7 bases fit TRBD1. This CDR3 has 17 residues. Germline V lookup: CDR1 SGHDT, CDR2 YYEEEE. V lost 2 bases and J lost 0; bases outside the gene matches: 10. The CDR3 sequence is CASSLRGGAGVNTEAFF. The CDR3 DNA sequence: TGTGCCAGCAGCTTAAGAGGGGGCGCGGGTGTGAACACTGAAGCTTTCTTT.

The chain links TRBV19 to TRBJ2-2; D unclear. Germline values: CDR1 LNHDA, CDR2 SQIVND (reference sequence). The CDR3 spans 13 residues. V shed 7 bases and J shed 5 bases, with 11 bases lying between them. The CDR3 here is CASNRRSTGELFF. The CDR3 region has the DNA TGTGCCAGTAATCGCAGATCGACCGGGGAGCTGTTTTTT.

This clone has only a few counts. The V gene is TRBV19, the J gene TRBJ2-7, with 7 bases fitting TRBD2. The CDR3 is 12 residues long. Germline V gene lookup returns CDR1 LNHDA and CDR2 SQIVND (reference sequence). The V segment lost 3 bases and the J segment 6 bases; nucleotides outside the gene matches: 2. CDR3 bases: TGTGCCAGTAGTATCTGGGGGGGCGAGCAGTACTTC. Its translation is CASSIWGGEQYF.

This chain links TRBV18 with TRBJ1-6; D is unclear. Trimming removed 4 bases at V and 5 bases at J, with 9 bases between. CDR3 length: 14 amino acids. The germline V gene encodes CDR1 KGHSH and CDR2 LQKENI. The CDR3 here is CASSQDGDNSPLHF. In DNA, the CDR3 is TGTGCCAGCTCACAGGACGGGGATAATTCACCCCTCCACTTT.